The clone carrying this T cell receptor beta chain came up many times. Its matching antigen is unknown. Germline V CDR1 and CDR2: SGHTA, FQGNSA. Trimming took 1 base from V and 3 from J, leaving 6 bases between them. The CDR3 spans 14 residues. The data were taken from a study of T cell repertoires in cytomegalovirus infection. Overall study context: Indicated by public TCR beta signatures were CMV infection and matching HLA type.

General study findings and limits: Cumulative public TCR beta family frequency identified carriers of CMV plus the relevant HLA. HLA-C-restricted CMV clonotypes gave the most frequent clonotype in two of eight donors.

From the reads, TCRdb called clonotypes with MiXCR, one entry per CDR3 protein. The sample yields about half a million distinct CDR3 sequences, around 30% seen once. This receptor was obtained from a human donor in good health (CMV status not recorded). Some clones in this sample may be carry-over from other donors' samples. The V and J genes are TRBV7-2 and TRBJ1-4; unclear D gene. The input for sequencing was cultured PBMCs, taken from culture after CMV antigen stimulation. The CDR3 sequence: CASSLEGSNEKLFF. The DNA of the CDR3 is TGTGCCAGCAGCTTAGAAGGGTCTAATGAAAAACTGTTTTTT.